The 18 T cell receptor beta chains below come from one sample, sequenced in a study of blood T cell repertoires in COVID-19. Clones were read by immunoSEQ multiplex PCR, and TCRdb kept only the in-frame ones, dropping some. Here the sample spans fewer than 500,000 clones, just over 85% being singletons. Sequencing used peripheral blood. Source of these receptors: a woman in her thirties with active or convalescent COVID-19.

The V gene is TRBV6-2 or TRBV6-3, the J gene TRBJ2-4, with D unresolved. The CDR3 contains 13 residues. The germline V gene has CDR1 MNHEY and CDR2 SVGEGT. Trimming left V 6 bases short and J 0 bases short, with 6 bases between. The chain's CDR3 is CASSSLAKNIQYF. The CDR3 DNA reads TGTGCCAGCAGCTCGTTAGCCAAAAACATTCAGTACTTC.

This chain joins TRBV19 and TRBJ2-6; TRBD1 agrees at 10 bases. This CDR3 comprises 18 residues. Germline V gene data show CDR1 as LNHDA and CDR2 as SQIVND (reference sequence). V lost 4 bases and J lost 0; bases outside the gene matches: 6. The CDR3 DNA reads as TGTGCCAGTAGTACCTTCTGGACAGGGGGCTCTGGGGCCAACGTCCTGACTTTC. Its translation: CASSTFWTGGSGANVLTF.

The chain joins TRBV20-1 to TRBJ1-2; D ambiguous. The CDR3 totals 12 residues. Germline values: CDR1 DFQATT, CDR2 SNEGSKA (reference sequence). V was shortened by 3 bases and J by 2 bases, with 7 bases between the two germline ends. For the CDR3, the DNA is TGCAGTGCTAGTTACTCAAACTATGGCTACACCTTC. It codes for CSASYSNYGYTF.

The chain uses TRBV5-5 and TRBJ2-3; TRBD2 is a possible D gene (5 bases). This CDR3 has 17 residues. Between the trimmed V and J ends, which lost 3 bases and 1 base, there was a span of 18 bases. CDR1 is SGHKS, CDR2 YYEKEE, per germline (reference sequence). The CDR3, as DNA: TGTGCCAGCAGCTCCGAGGGAGTGAGTCTCCGCACAGATACGCAGTATTTT. This translates into CASSSEGVSLRTDTQYF.

The chain couples TRBV19 to TRBJ2-7, with 10 bases identical to TRBD2. J was trimmed by 2 bases and V by 5 bases; bases with no gene match: 6. CDR1 is LNHDA, CDR2 SQIVND, per germline (reference sequence). This CDR3 has 15 amino acids. For the CDR3, the DNA is TGTGCCAGTAGTTTTCGGACTAGCGGCGCCTACGAGCAGTACTTC. It yields the protein CASSFRTSGAYEQYF.

This clone has just one count. V usage is TRBV19 and J usage is TRBJ1-1; TRBD1 is a possible D gene (6 bases). V lost 7 bases and J lost 3, with 15 bases in between. The CDR3 runs 14 residues. The germline CDR1 and CDR2 sequences are LNHDA and SQIVND (reference sequence). Here the CDR3 reads CASIFRGEDTEAFF. The CDR3 nucleotides read TGTGCCAGTATTTTCAGGGGAGAAGACACTGAAGCTTTCTTT.

In its sample, this clone was seen once. CDR3 nucleotides: TGTGCCAGCAGCCAAGCCGGCGGGGACCATGGCTACACCTTC. Amino acid sequence: CASSQAGGDHGYTF. The chain combines TRBV11-1 with TRBJ1-2, with D maybe TRBD1 (5 bases). This CDR3 has 14 amino acids. Trimming shortened V by 5 bases and J by 6 bases, and 16 bases separated the two germline ends. CDR1 and CDR2 (germline): SGHAT, FQDESV (reference sequence).

The gene calls are TRBV6-5 and TRBJ1-4; no definite D call. The CDR3 has 16 amino acids. CDR1 is MNHEY and CDR2 is SVGAGI in the germline V gene. V lost 0 bases and J lost 4, with 12 bases in between. The CDR3, as DNA: TGTGCCAGCAGTTACTCGATCGGCAGGCTTAATGAAAAACTGTTTTTT. Amino acids: CASSYSIGRLNEKLFF.

The chain recombines TRBV30 with TRBJ2-1; TRBD2 matches at 8 bases. The J segment lost 5 bases and the V segment lost 5 bases, leaving 5 bases of the junction unmatched. The CDR3 runs to 13 residues. Germline CDR1 GTSNPN, CDR2 SVGIG (reference sequence). The CDR3 spells CAWGTSPHNEQFF. The DNA for the CDR3 is TGTGCCTGGGGGACTAGTCCCCACAATGAGCAGTTCTTC.

The genes are TRBV5-1 and TRBJ2-7, with D uncertain. The CDR3 loop spans 13 amino acids. The V end was cut by 1 base, the J end by 5 bases, with 10 bases between. CDR1 and CDR2 from the germline V gene are SGHRS and YFSETQ. The CDR3 bases are TGCGCCAGCAGCTTGAGACAATTCAACGAGCAGTACTTC. The encoded protein is CASSLRQFNEQYF. Full variable domain (rest looked up from reference TRBV5-1 and TRBJ2-7): KAGVTQTPRYLIKTRGQQVTLSCSPISGHRSVSWYQQTPGQGLQFLFEYFSETQRNKGNFPGRFSGRQFSNSRSEMNVSTLELGDSALYLCASSLRQFNEQYFGPGTRLTVT.

This clone occurred many times. The chain combines TRBV7-9 with TRBJ1-1; possible D gene TRBD1, 6 bases. CDR3 length equals 13 residues. Trimming took off 7 bases at V and 5 bases at J, with 14 bases between the two ends. Germline V gene lookup returns CDR1 SEHNR and CDR2 FQNEAQ (reference sequence). The CDR3: CASNPGGLTEAFF. The DNA of the CDR3 is TGTGCCAGCAACCCGGGGGGGCTTACTGAAGCTTTCTTT.

The rearrangement uses TRBV6-1 and TRBJ1-6; D is possibly TRBD1 (5 bases). The V gene lost 2 bases and the J gene lost 9 bases, with 20 bases spanning the gap. The CDR3 consists of 17 residues. CDR1 and CDR2 (germline): MNHNS, SASEGT. The CDR3 loop reads CASSESDNSRVGSPLHF. CDR3 sequence (DNA): TGTGCCAGCAGTGAATCCGATAACAGCAGGGTCGGTTCACCCCTCCACTTT.

The CDR3 nucleotides read TGTGCCTTACAGGGGGGATGGAGTACTGAAGCTTTCTTT. Translated, it gives CALQGGWSTEAFF. V usage is TRBV6-5 and J usage is TRBJ1-1, with 8 bases identical to TRBD1. J was trimmed by 5 bases and V by 11 bases; bases with no gene match: 10. The CDR3 spans 13 residues. The V gene's germline CDR1 is MNHEY and CDR2 SVGAGI.

This chain connects TRBV4-1 to TRBJ2-7, with 7 bases identical to TRBD1. The CDR3 runs to 15 residues. CDR1 MGHRA and CDR2 YSYEKL come from the germline V gene. Trimming took 2 bases from V and 0 from J; bases not matched to a gene: 4. The CDR3: CASSQPAGGSYEQYF. As DNA, the CDR3 is TGCGCCAGCAGCCAACCGGCAGGGGGCTCCTACGAGCAGTACTTC.

As for this clone: Since the CDR3 does not end with the conserved phenylalanine or tryptophan, this likely comes from a read error. The DNA is left out, because the CDR3 cannot be placed on it with certainty; the CDR3 is given as TCRdb lists it. The V and J genes are TRBV12-2 and TRBJ1-2; the DNA was not used to check the table's D call, TRBD1. TRBV12-2 is noted as a pseudogene. Both ends counted, the CDR3 spans 10 residues. The chain's CDR3 is CASRPHRAPV.

The V and J genes are TRBV10-3 and TRBJ1-5; 7 bases are shared with TRBD1. This CDR3 is 14 amino acids long. The V gene's germline CDR1 is ENHRY and CDR2 SYGVKD. J lost 3 bases, V lost 10 bases, and 9 bases had no gene match. The CDR3 here is CATRGTVINQPQHF. Written as DNA, the CDR3 is TGTGCCACCCGCGGGACAGTGATCAATCAGCCCCAGCATTTT.

This clone was found once. This rearrangement joins TRBV4-1 to TRBJ2-5, with no clear D. In germline, CDR1 is MGHRA, CDR2 YSYEKL. The CDR3 runs to 14 residues. V was cut by 1 base and J by 5 bases, with 11 bases left in between. The CDR3 sequence: CASSQVFGVETQYF. The CDR3 DNA reads as TGCGCCAGCAGCCAAGTATTTGGAGTTGAGACCCAGTACTTC.

The chain carries TRBV2 and TRBJ2-3; TRBD2 matches 9 bases. The germline V gene encodes CDR1 SNHLY and CDR2 FYNNEI. This CDR3 has 17 amino acids. The V gene end was trimmed by 7 bases and the J gene end by 0 bases; junction bases not matched to a gene: 11. Here the CDR3 DNA reads TGTGCCAGCAAGACCCTAGTAGCGGGAGAAAGCACAGATACGCAGTATTTT. This codes for CASKTLVAGESTDTQYF.